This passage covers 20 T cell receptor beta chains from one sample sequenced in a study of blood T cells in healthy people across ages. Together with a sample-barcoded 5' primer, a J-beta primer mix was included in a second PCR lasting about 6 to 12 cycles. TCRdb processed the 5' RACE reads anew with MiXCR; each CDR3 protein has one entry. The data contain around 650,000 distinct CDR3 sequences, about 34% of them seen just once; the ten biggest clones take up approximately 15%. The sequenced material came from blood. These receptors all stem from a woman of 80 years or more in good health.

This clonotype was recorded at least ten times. CDR3 sequence: CATSRQDLQNIYGYTF. In DNA form, the CDR3 reads TGTGCCACCTCCCGACAGGACTTGCAAAATATCTATGGCTACACCTTC. V usage is TRBV6-5 and J usage is TRBJ1-2; D is possibly TRBD1 (6 bases). This CDR3 region has 16 residues. Germline V CDR1 and CDR2: MNHEY, SVGAGI. V was clipped by 10 bases and J by 4 bases, with 25 bases between them.

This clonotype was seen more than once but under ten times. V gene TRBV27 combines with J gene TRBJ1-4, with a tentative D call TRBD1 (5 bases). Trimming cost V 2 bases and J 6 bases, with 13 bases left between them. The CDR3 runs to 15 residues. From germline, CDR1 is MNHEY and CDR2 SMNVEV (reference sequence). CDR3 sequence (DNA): TGTGCCAGCAGTTTAATACGACGGGGGGATGAAAAACTGTTTTTT. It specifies CASSLIRRGDEKLFF. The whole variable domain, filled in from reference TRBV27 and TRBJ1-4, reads EAQVTQNPRYLITVTGKKLTVTCSQNMNHEYMSWYRQDPGLGLRQIYYSMNVEVTDKGDVPEGYKVSRKEKRNFPLILESPSPNQTSLYFCASSLIRRGDEKLFFGSGTQLSVL.

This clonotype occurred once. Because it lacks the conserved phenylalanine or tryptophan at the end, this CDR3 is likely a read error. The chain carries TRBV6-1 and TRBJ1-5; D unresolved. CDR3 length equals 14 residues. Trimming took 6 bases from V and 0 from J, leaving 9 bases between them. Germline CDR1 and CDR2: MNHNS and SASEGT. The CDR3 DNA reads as TGTGCCAGCAGGGCGGGTGATAGCAATCAGCCCCAGCATTGT. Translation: CASRAGDSNQPQHC.

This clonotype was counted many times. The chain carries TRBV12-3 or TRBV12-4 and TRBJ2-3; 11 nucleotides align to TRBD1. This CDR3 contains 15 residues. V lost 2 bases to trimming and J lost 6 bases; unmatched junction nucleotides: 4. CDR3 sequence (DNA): TGTGCCAGCAGTTTAAGGGGACAGGGGGGGGATACGCAGTATTTT. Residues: CASSLRGQGGDTQYF.

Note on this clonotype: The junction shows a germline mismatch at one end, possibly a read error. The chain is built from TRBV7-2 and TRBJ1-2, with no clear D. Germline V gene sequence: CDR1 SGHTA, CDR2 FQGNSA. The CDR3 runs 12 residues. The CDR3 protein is CASSRGNYGHTF. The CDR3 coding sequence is TGTGCCAGCAGCCGGGGTAACTATGGCCACACCTTC.

The CDR3 bases are TGTGCCAGCAGTAAAAGGGGGGCACTACGCGGGGAGCTGTTTTTT. This codes for CASSKRGALRGELFF. The V gene is TRBV27, the J gene TRBJ2-2; D could derive from TRBD1 or TRBD2 (6 bases each). CDR3 length: 15 residues. In germline, CDR1 is MNHEY, CDR2 SMNVEV (reference sequence). The ends were cut back, 5 bases at V and 7 bases at J, with 17 bases in the middle.

CDR3: CASSFGRADTQYF. CDR3 nucleotide sequence: TGTGCCAGCAGTTTTGGAAGGGCAGATACGCAGTATTTT. This chain connects TRBV27 to TRBJ2-3; D remains ambiguous. CDR3 length: 13 residues. V dropped 3 bases and J dropped 4 bases, with 8 bases sitting between them. Germline CDR1 is MNHEY and CDR2 is SMNVEV (reference sequence).

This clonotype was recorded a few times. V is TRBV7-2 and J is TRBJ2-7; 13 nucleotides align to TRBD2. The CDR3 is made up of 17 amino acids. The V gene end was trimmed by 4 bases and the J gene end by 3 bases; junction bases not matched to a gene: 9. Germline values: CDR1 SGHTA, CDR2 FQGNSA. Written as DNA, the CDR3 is TGTGCCAGCAGCTCGGGACTAGCGGGGCCTCGATTCTACGAGCAGTACTTC. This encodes CASSSGLAGPRFYEQYF. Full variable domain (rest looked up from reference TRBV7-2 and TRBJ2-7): GAGVSQSPSNKVTEKGKDVELRCDPISGHTALYWYRQSLGQGLEFLIYFQGNSAPDKSGLPSDRFSAERTGGSVSTLTIQRTQQEDSAVYLCASSSGLAGPRFYEQYFGPGTRLTVT.

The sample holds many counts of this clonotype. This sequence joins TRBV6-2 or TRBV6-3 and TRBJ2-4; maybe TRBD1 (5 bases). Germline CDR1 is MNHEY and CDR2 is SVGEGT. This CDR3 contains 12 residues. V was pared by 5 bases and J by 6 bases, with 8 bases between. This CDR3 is CASSPTVNIQYF. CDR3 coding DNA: TGTGCCAGCAGTCCGACAGTAAACATTCAGTACTTC.

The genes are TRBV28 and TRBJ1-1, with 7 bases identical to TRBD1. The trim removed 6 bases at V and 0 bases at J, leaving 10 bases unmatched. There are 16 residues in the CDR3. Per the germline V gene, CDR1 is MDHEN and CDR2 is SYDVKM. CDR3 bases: TGTGCCAGCAGAATCGGGACAGTCGGTTTGAACACTGAAGCTTTCTTT. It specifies CASRIGTVGLNTEAFF.

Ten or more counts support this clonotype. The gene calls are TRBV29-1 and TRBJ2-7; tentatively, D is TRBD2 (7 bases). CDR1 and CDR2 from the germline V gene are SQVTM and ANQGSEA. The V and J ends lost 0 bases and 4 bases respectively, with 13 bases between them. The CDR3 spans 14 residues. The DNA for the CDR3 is TGCAGCGTTGAAGAGGCGGGGGCGCGGTACGAGCAGTACTTC. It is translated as CSVEEAGARYEQYF.

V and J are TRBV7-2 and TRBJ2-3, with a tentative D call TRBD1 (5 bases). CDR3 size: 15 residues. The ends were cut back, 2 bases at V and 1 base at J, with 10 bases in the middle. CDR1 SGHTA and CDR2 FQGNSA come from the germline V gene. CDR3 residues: CASSLQGFRTDTQYF. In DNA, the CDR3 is TGTGCCAGCAGCTTACAGGGCTTCCGCACAGATACGCAGTATTTT.

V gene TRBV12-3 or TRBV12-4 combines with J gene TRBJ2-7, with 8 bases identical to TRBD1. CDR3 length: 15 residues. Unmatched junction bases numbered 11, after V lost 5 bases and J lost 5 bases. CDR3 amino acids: CASSQRTGLAHEQYF. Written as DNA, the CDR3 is TGTGCCAGCAGTCAAAGGACAGGGCTTGCGCACGAGCAGTACTTC.

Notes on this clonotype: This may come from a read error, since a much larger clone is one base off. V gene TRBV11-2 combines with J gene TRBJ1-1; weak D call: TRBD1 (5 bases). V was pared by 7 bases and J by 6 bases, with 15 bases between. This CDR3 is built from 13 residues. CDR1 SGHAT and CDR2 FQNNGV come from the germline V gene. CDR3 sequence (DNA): TGTGCCAGCAACTCCGGGGCTAACCCTGAAGCTTTCTTT. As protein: CASNSGANPEAFF.

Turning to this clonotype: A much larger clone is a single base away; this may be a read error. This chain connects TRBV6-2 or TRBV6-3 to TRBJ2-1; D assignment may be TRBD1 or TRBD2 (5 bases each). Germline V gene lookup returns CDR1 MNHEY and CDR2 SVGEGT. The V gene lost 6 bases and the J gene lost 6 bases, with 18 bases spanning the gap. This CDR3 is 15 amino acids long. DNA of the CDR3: TGTGCCAGCAGCCCCTCGGGACCAGCGATCAATGAGCAGTTCTTC. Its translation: CASSPSGPAINEQFF.

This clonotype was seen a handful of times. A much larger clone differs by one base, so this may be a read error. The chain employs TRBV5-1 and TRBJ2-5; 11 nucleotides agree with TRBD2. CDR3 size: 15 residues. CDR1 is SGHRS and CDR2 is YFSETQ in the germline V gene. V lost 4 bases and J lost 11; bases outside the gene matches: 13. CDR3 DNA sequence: TGCGCCAGCAGCCCCACTAGCGGGGGCACCAATGAGCAGTACTTC. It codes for CASSPTSGGTNEQYF.

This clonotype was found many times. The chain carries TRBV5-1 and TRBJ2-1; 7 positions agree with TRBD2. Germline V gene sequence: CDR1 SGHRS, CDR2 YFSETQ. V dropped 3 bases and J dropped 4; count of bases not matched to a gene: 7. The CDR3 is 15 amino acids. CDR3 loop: CASSSTPGGYNEQFF. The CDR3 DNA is TGCGCCAGCAGCTCGACACCGGGGGGATACAATGAGCAGTTCTTC. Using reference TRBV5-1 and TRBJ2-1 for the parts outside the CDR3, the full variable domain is KAGVTQTPRYLIKTRGQQVTLSCSPISGHRSVSWYQQTPGQGLQFLFEYFSETQRNKGNFPGRFSGRQFSNSRSEMNVSTLELGDSALYLCASSSTPGGYNEQFFGPGTRLTVL.

The CDR3 loop is CASSRPSGTNLYNEQFF. The CDR3 bases are TGTGCCAGCAGTAGGCCTAGCGGGACCAACCTGTACAATGAGCAGTTCTTC. This chain links TRBV12-3 or TRBV12-4 with TRBJ2-1, with 9 positions matching TRBD2. Trimming at V came to 5 bases and at J to 4 bases, leaving 12 bases not matched to a gene. This CDR3 is built from 17 residues.

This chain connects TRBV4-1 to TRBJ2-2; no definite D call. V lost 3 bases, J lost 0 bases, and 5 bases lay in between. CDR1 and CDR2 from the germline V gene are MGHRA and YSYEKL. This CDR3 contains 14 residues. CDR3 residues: CASSHAPNTGELFF. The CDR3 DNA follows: TGCGCCAGCAGCCATGCACCGAACACCGGGGAGCTGTTTTTT.

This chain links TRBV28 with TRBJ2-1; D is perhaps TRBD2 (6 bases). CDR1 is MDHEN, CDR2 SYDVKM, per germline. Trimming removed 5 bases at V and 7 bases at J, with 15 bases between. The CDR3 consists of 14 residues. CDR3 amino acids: CASSPNAGRNEQFF. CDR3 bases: TGTGCCAGCAGTCCAAACGCAGGGAGGAATGAGCAGTTCTTC.